This record concerns one TCR beta chain sequence. These data originate in a study of PD-L1 blockade in urothelial cancer. On the study more broadly: Male sex and bladder-origin urothelial cancer characterized about 90% of the roughly 29 patients. Researchers looked at the blood 3 weeks (second dose) and 6 weeks after treatment began.

Each patient supplied 1 to 8 pretreatment and on-treatment samples. Measured with immunoSEQ multiplex PCR; TCRdb has only the in-frame clones, and not every one. The sample has more than 65,000 clones, 75% to 90% seen once; the top ten hold 5% to 6%. Trimming shortened V by 6 bases and J by 3 bases, and 8 bases separated the two germline ends. CDR3 length equals 12 residues. CDR1 is MNHNY and CDR2 is SVGAGI in the germline V gene (reference sequence). Sequenced here: PBMCs, sampled around atezolizumab (anti-PD-L1) treatment. This chain links TRBV6-6 with TRBJ1-1; D is uncertain. This TCR came from a woman between 70 and 85 years old with urothelial cancer. The CDR3 sequence: CASRVRDTEAFF. CDR3 DNA sequence: TGTGCCAGCAGAGTCCGGGACACTGAAGCTTTCTTT.